This T cell receptor (beta chain) was observed in a study of T cell repertoires in cytomegalovirus infection (dated by TCRdb to the late 2010s). In the study overall: The peptide stimulations were aimed at well-studied HLA-B-restricted epitopes as well as recently identified HLA-C-restricted CMV epitopes, whose presentation resists viral immunomodulation. Donor HLA type was relevant to the analysis, as public TCR beta signatures indicated carriage of CMV infection together with the matching HLA type.

This clonotype came up a few times. The clone's antigen remains unknown. No clone much larger than this one lies a single base away; base qualities are absent. Interpreted using the paper, the treatment or condition label stands for: in vitro stimulation with specific CMV peptide epitopes to enrich CMV-specific T cells. The sample was run on an Illumina HiSeq 1500. The public reads were reanalyzed by TCRdb: fastp trimming at Q25, MiXCR alignment, in-frame beta chains only. Here each entry gathers all rows of one CDR3 protein and keeps the most common genes and DNA. The sample records a few hundred thousand distinct CDR3 sequences, about 20% of which are singletons. The ten largest clones add up to under 25% of the sample. From the cysteine up to the phenylalanine, the CDR3 has a length of 15 residues. The entry retains the CDR3 DNA only, 45 bases that are in frame from base 1. For CDR1 and CDR2, the germline V gene lists KGHSH and LQKENI. Trimming takes 4 bases off V and 5 bases off J; junction bases not matched to a gene: 9.

Study-level results and caveats: The ex vivo response was dominated by HLA-C-restricted CMV-specific TCR beta clonotypes, and the single most frequent clonotype in two of eight donors was supplied by these HLA-C-restricted clonotypes. Cumulative frequency of public TCR beta family members discriminated carriers of CMV infection plus the relevant HLA type in this cohort and an independent 352-donor cohort.

This chain is built from TRBV18 and TRBJ2-7; 9 central bases correspond to TRBD1. The source was cultured PBMCs, collected from culture after CMV antigen stimulation. The receptor comes from a human donor in good health (CMV status not recorded). Some clones in this sample may be carry-over from other donors' samples. The CDR3 protein: CASSREGQGMDEQYF. The bases are TGTGCCAGCTCACGGGAAGGACAGGGGATGGACGAGCAGTACTTC.